This T cell receptor beta chain was obtained from a study of shared clonotypes between healthy human individuals. Broader study findings: There were few donors, and this limited the genetic and exposure-history diversity represented. Generation of non-shared clonotypes was less probable than generation of clonotypes shared by all four donors. The rarefaction results pointed to incomplete sorted-subset sequencing despite large depth.

Looked up from germline, CDR1 is SGHRS and CDR2 is YFSETQ. CDR3 length equals 14 residues. V lost 0 bases to trimming and J lost 3 bases, with 10 bases between them. Researchers partitioned CD4+ cells into CD45RA+ naive and CD45RA-negative memory subsets. Remarks on this clone: The antigen remains undetermined.

Some clones are missing from TCRdb's copy, which holds only in-frame ones; the method was immunoSEQ multiplex PCR. The sample includes some 2.4 million clones, under 95% of them seen just once. The sequence was collected from a man in his late teens or twenties in good health. Some clones in this sample may be carry-over from other donors' samples. The material sequenced was naive CD4+ T cells from PBMCs. Subset given: CD45RA+ positively selected. The chain combines TRBV5-1 with TRBJ2-7, with D possibly being TRBD1 (5 bases). The CDR3 region has the DNA TGCGCCAGCAGCTTGGGGACACAACGCTACGAGCAGTACTTC. It codes for CASSLGTQRYEQYF.